The rows below give T cell receptor beta chains drawn from one sample of a study of T cell responses to AZD1222 COVID-19 vaccine. Sequencing used immunoSEQ multiplex PCR; TCRdb keeps in-frame clones, though not all of them. This table has over 95,000 clones, approximately 94% appearing once. The sample in question was peripheral blood, obtained on day 0 of AZD1222 vaccination. Receptors originate from an adult in good health. The CDR3 runs from the conserved cysteine through the conserved F or W. D genes are given only for firm matches.

TRBJ2-7 - TRBV7-6 CASSLGPSAANEQYF TGTGCCAGCAGCCTCGGACCGAGCGCAGCCAACGAGCAGTACTTC
TRBJ2-1 - TRBV4-3 CASSQVSGGSGEQFF TGCGCCAGCAGCCAAGTCTCTGGGGGATCGGGTGAGCAGTTCTTC
TRBJ2-5 TRBD2 TRBV28 CASSWGGETQYF TGTGCCAGCAGTTGGGGGGGAGAGACCCAGTACTTC
TRBJ2-1 - TRBV28 CASKPLAYNEQFF TGTGCCAGCAAACCCCTGGCCTACAATGAGCAGTTCTTC
TRBJ1-2 - TRBV28 CASSLSYGGRTANYGYTF TGTGCCAGCAGTTTATCGTATGGCGGACGTACCGCTAACTATGGCTACACCTTC
TRBJ1-2 TRBD1 TRBV5-6 CASRSSGQGYGYTF TGTGCCAGCAGGTCCTCGGGACAGGGATATGGCTACACCTTC
TRBJ2-7 TRBD2 TRBV28 CASSLNGVAGGYEQYF TGTGCCAGCAGTTTAAACGGTGTAGCGGGAGGCTACGAGCAGTACTTC
TRBJ1-3 - TRBV18 CASSPLLVDPGNTIYF TGTGCCAGCTCACCACTTCTGGTGGACCCTGGAAACACCATATATTTT
TRBJ2-1 - TRBV21-1 CASSKDRGPSYNEQFF TGTGCCAGCAGCAAAGATCGGGGGCCCTCCTACAATGAGCAGTTCTTC
TRBJ1-5 - TRBV30 CAWSVRTASRPNQPQHF TGTGCCTGGAGTGTACGGACGGCCAGTCGACCCAATCAGCCCCAGCATTTT
TRBJ1-5 - TRBV9 CASSVDPQSNQPQHF TGTGCCAGCAGCGTAGATCCGCAGAGCAATCAGCCCCAGCATTTT
TRBJ2-2 - TRBV4-1 CASSQVPANTGELFF TGCGCCAGCAGCCAAGTCCCAGCGAACACCGGGGAGCTGTTTTTT
TRBJ2-5 - TRBV5-1 CASSSRWETQYF TGCGCCAGCAGCTCTAGATGGGAGACCCAGTACTTC
TRBJ1-2 - TRBV5-1 CASSWGSRPTYGYTF TGCGCCAGCAGCTGGGGGAGCAGGCCCACGTATGGCTACACCTTC
TRBJ1-5 - TRBV6-2/TRBV6-3 CASSPAGYNSNQPQHF TGTGCCAGCAGCCCTGCGGGATACAACAGCAATCAGCCCCAGCATTTT
TRBJ2-5 - TRBV5-6 CASTPDGTGPGETQYF TGTGCCAGCACCCCCGACGGGACGGGGCCCGGTGAGACCCAGTACTTC
TRBJ1-2 - TRBV14 CASSQGTGLTYGYTF TGTGCCAGCAGCCAAGGTACAGGGCTGACCTATGGCTACACCTTC